The 17 T cell receptor beta chains below were found in one sample sequenced in a study of T cells in Graves' hyperthyroidism and ophthalmopathy. Researchers took RNA transcripts and amplified the TCR beta CDR3 regions from them. Researchers ran a first-round RT-PCR on the TCR CDR3 using the HTBI primer set. TCRdb re-called the multiplex PCR reads with MiXCR, one entry per CDR3 protein. The sample carries some 600,000 distinct CDR3 sequences, around 13% recorded once. Sequenced material: blood. These receptors came from a young woman with Graves' hyperthyroidism that later progressed to Graves' ophthalmopathy.

The table lists this clonotype with a few counts. The gene calls are TRBV7-8 and TRBJ2-1; unclear D gene. The germline CDR1 and CDR2 sequences are SGHVS and FQNEAQ. V lost 4 bases and J 2 bases, leaving 15 bases between the germline ends. The CDR3 sequence is 16 residues long. CDR3: CASSSGPAAAYNEQFF. CDR3 DNA: TGTGCCAGCAGCTCCGGTCCTGCCGCGGCCTACAATGAGCAGTTCTTC.

The J gene is TRBJ1-2, the V gene TRBV7-9; 8 positions match TRBD1. This CDR3 contains 14 residues. After removal of 3 bases from V and 4 bases from J, the junction contained 4 bases not matched to a gene. CDR1 and CDR2 from the germline V gene are SEHNR and FQNEAQ (reference sequence). CDR3 in amino acids: CASSLIDRGYGYTF. CDR3 in DNA: TGTGCCAGCAGCTTGATTGACAGGGGCTATGGCTACACCTTC.

There are many counts of this clonotype. The gene calls are TRBV5-1 and TRBJ1-5; unclear D gene. The V gene's germline CDR1 is SGHRS and CDR2 YFSETQ. V was trimmed by 0 bases and J by 5 bases, leaving 6 bases between them. CDR3 length: 13 amino acids. DNA for the CDR3: TGCGCCAGCAGCTTGGTGTCGGATCAGCCCCAGCATTTT. Its protein product is CASSLVSDQPQHF.

The sample holds many counts of this clonotype. The chain links TRBV11-1 to TRBJ1-5; D is perhaps TRBD1 (5 bases). The CDR3 length is 15 residues. From germline, CDR1 is SGHAT and CDR2 FQDESV (reference sequence). Trimming cost V 5 bases and J 5 bases, with 16 bases left between them. The CDR3 DNA is TGTGCCAGCAGCCCCCGGGCGGGGCCGGATCAGCCCCAGCATTTT. Protein: CASSPRAGPDQPQHF.

This clonotype was counted many times. The chain has TRBV20-1 and TRBJ2-7; the D is unclear. The CDR3 covers 13 residues. V lost 0 bases and J 0 bases, leaving 6 bases between the germline ends. The germline V gene encodes CDR1 DFQATT and CDR2 SNEGSKA (reference sequence). The CDR3 protein is CSARDPSSYEQYF. Written as DNA, the CDR3 is TGCAGTGCTAGAGATCCTAGCTCCTACGAGCAGTACTTC.

This clonotype was counted at least ten times. V usage is TRBV9 and J usage is TRBJ1-1; D uncertain. Germline CDR1 SGDLS, CDR2 YYNGEE. The ends were cut back, 0 bases at V and 1 base at J, with 4 bases in the middle. The CDR3 spans 13 residues. The CDR3 bases are TGTGCCAGCAGCGTAGATTGGAACACTGAAGCTTTCTTT. It encodes CASSVDWNTEAFF.

This clonotype was counted at least ten times. The chain couples TRBV7-8 to TRBJ1-1, with a possible D match to TRBD1 (6 bases). The germline V gene encodes CDR1 SGHVS and CDR2 FQNEAQ. The CDR3 length is 15 residues. V gave up 6 bases and J gave up 1 base, with 15 bases separating them. CDR3 sequence: CASRMVRGANTEAFF. The CDR3 nucleotides are TGTGCCAGCAGGATGGTGCGGGGGGCGAACACTGAAGCTTTCTTT. Full variable domain (missing parts from reference TRBV7-8 and TRBJ1-1): GAGVSQSPRYKVAKRGQDVALRCDPISGHVSLFWYQQALGQGPEFLTYFQNEAQLDKSGLPSDRFFAERPEGSVSTLKIQRTQQEDSAVYLCASRMVRGANTEAFFGQGTRLTVV.

This clonotype came up many times. The chain uses TRBV18 and TRBJ1-1; the D is unclear. This CDR3 is built from 15 residues. Germline CDR1 is KGHSH and CDR2 is LQKENI. The germline V and J ends were trimmed by 2 bases and 1 base, with 11 bases remaining between them. This CDR3 is CASSPMEGGNTEAFF. The CDR3, as DNA: TGTGCCAGCTCACCAATGGAGGGAGGGAACACTGAAGCTTTCTTT.

This clonotype was counted at least ten times. This chain connects TRBV11-2 to TRBJ2-2; D call uncertain. CDR1 is SGHAT, CDR2 FQNNGV, per germline. The ends were cut back, 0 bases at V and 5 bases at J, with 7 bases in the middle. CDR3 size: 14 residues. The CDR3, as DNA: TGTGCCAGCAGCTTAGACGGCGTAACCGGGGAGCTGTTTTTT. This gives the protein CASSLDGVTGELFF.

This clonotype was counted at least ten times. One junction end disagrees with the germline gene, perhaps due to a read error. This chain links TRBV7-2 with TRBJ1-1; D is possibly TRBD1 (5 bases). This CDR3 has 13 residues. The germline V gene has CDR1 SGHTA and CDR2 FQGNSA. The CDR3 loop reads CASGPGGNSEAFF. The CDR3 DNA reads TGTGCCAGCGGCCCTGGGGGTAACAGTGAAGCTTTCTTT.

The rearrangement joins TRBV14 to TRBJ2-7, with a tentative D call TRBD2 (5 bases). The CDR3 totals 14 residues. Between the trimmed V and J ends, which lost 0 bases and 8 bases, there was a span of 14 bases. In germline, CDR1 is SGHDN, CDR2 FVKESK. CDR3 bases: TGTGCCAGCAGCCAAGATCTACGGGGTCGTAAGCAGTACTTC. Translating gives CASSQDLRGRKQYF.

Of note for this clonotype: A junction end diverges from the germline sequence, so it may reflect a read error. This chain uses TRBV7-2 with TRBJ2-1; unclear D gene. The CDR3 length is 17 residues. Germline loops: CDR1 SGHTA, CDR2 FQGNSA. The CDR3 region has the DNA TGTGCCAGCAGCTTAGGCTTAGATCCAAGCTCCTACGATGAGCAGTTCTTC. It translates to CASSLGLDPSSYDEQFF.

The sample holds many counts of this clonotype. The V and J genes are TRBV5-6 and TRBJ2-5, with unresolved D. The CDR3 has 13 amino acids. Germline V CDR1 and CDR2: SGHDT, YYEEEE. V was pared by 5 bases and J by 4 bases, with 12 bases between. CDR3 protein: CASRREGPETQYF. The CDR3 nucleotides are TGTGCCAGCAGGCGAGAAGGTCCAGAGACCCAGTACTTC. The variable domain in full, with the rest retrieved from reference TRBV5-6 and TRBJ2-5, is DAGVTQSPTHLIKTRGQQVTLRCSPKSGHDTVSWYQQALGQGPQFIFQYYEEEERQRGNFPDRFSGHQFPNYSSELNVNALLLGDSALYLCASRREGPETQYFGPGTRLLVL.

The chain joins TRBV20-1 to TRBJ2-7; possibly TRBD1 for D (6 bases). V lost 0 bases, J lost 3 bases, and 15 bases lay in between. Germline CDR1 DFQATT, CDR2 SNEGSKA (reference sequence). This CDR3 contains 15 residues. The CDR3 loop reads CSARDLNQTGYEQYF. CDR3 in DNA: TGCAGTGCTAGAGATCTGAATCAGACAGGCTACGAGCAGTACTTC.

This clonotype was seen only once. The V and J genes are TRBV4-1 and TRBJ2-6; tentative D call: TRBD1 (6 bases). The V end lost 0 bases, the J end lost 0 bases, and 12 bases lay between the germline ends. This CDR3 has 18 amino acids. CDR1 is MGHRA and CDR2 is YSYEKL in the germline V gene. CDR3 loop: CASSQERMDSSGANVLTF. The CDR3 bases are TGCGCCAGCAGCCAAGAAAGAATGGACAGCTCTGGGGCCAACGTCCTGACTTTC.

This clonotype was seen only once. A much larger clone lies a single base off, so this may be a read error. This rearrangement joins TRBV19 to TRBJ1-6, with unresolved D. CDR1 is LNHDA and CDR2 is SQIVND in the germline V gene (reference sequence). There are 15 residues in the CDR3. The DNA for the CDR3 is TGTGCCAGTAGTCCCCGGGAGACGGTGAGATCACCCCTCCGCTTT. Translating gives CASSPRETVRSPLRF. Based on the CDR3 plus reference TRBV19 and TRBJ1-6, the full variable domain is DGGITQSPKYLFRKEGQNVTLSCEQNLNHDAMYWYRQDPGQGLRLIYYSQIVNDFQKGDIAEGYSVSREKKESFPLTVTSAQKNPTAFYLCASSPRETVRSPLRFGNGTRLTVT.

The chain carries TRBV12-3 or TRBV12-4 and TRBJ1-3, with D possibly matching TRBD1 (5 bases). Trimming pared 7 bases from V and 0 bases from J, leaving 13 bases between. CDR3 size: 15 residues. CDR3 protein: CASNIGAGSGNTIYF. DNA for the CDR3: TGTGCCAGCAACATAGGGGCTGGCTCTGGAAACACCATATATTTT.